Presented here are 3 T cell receptor beta chains from one specimen sequenced in a study of CD8 T cells in Susac syndrome. Random hexamers were used to reverse transcribe an amount of roughly 0.45 to 1 ug RNA. TCRdb re-derived calls from the immunoSEQ multiplex PCR reads in MiXCR, one entry per CDR3 protein. The sample has around 71,000 distinct CDR3 sequences, around 96% seen once. Sequencing was performed on CD4+ T cells from PBMCs. The receptor set was obtained from a human donor with multiple sclerosis.

V gene TRBV2 combines with J gene TRBJ2-1; TRBD1 agrees at 10 bases. Per germline, CDR1 SNHLY and CDR2 FYNNEI. The CDR3 has 13 residues. The V segment lost 5 bases and the J segment 6 bases; nucleotides outside the gene matches: 1. CDR3: CASSRDRGNEQFF. DNA of the CDR3: TGTGCCAGCAGTAGGGACAGGGGCAATGAGCAGTTCTTC.

The chain employs TRBV29-1 and TRBJ2-7, with D possibly being TRBD1 (6 bases). From germline, CDR1 is SQVTM and CDR2 ANQGSEA. V lost 5 bases to trimming and J lost 3 bases, with 14 bases between them. This CDR3 has 13 residues. The CDR3 nucleotides are TGCAGCGTTTCTGTAGGGGGTGTCTACGAGCAGTACTTC. This gives the protein CSVSVGGVYEQYF.

The count of this clonotype is one. V is TRBV6-5 and J is TRBJ2-3; no reliable D call. The CDR3 covers 11 residues. Looked up from germline, CDR1 is MNHEY and CDR2 is SVGAGI. With 2 bases removed from V and 6 bases from J, the gap between germline ends came to 3 bases. The CDR3 region is CASSYGDTQYF. As DNA, the CDR3 is TGTGCCAGCAGTTACGGGGATACGCAGTATTTT.